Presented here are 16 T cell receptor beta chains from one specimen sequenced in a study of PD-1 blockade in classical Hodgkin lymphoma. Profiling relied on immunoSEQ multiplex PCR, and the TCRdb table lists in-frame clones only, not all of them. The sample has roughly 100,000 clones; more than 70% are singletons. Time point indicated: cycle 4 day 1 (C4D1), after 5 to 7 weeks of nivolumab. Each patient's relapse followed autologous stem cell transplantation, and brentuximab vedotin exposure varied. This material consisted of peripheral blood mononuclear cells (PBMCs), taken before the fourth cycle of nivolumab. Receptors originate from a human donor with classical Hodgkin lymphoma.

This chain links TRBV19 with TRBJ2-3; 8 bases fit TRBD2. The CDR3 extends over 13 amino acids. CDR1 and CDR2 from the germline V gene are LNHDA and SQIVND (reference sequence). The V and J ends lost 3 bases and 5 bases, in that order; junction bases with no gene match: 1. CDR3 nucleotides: TGTGCCAGTAGTATCCTAGCGGGAGATACGCAGTATTTT. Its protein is CASSILAGDTQYF.

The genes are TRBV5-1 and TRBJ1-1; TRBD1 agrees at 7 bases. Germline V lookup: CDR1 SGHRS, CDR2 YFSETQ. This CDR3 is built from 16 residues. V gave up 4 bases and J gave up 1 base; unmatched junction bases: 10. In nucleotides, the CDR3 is TGCGCCAGCAGCACGAACAGGGGTGACGGGAACACTGAAGCTTTCTTT. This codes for CASSTNRGDGNTEAFF.

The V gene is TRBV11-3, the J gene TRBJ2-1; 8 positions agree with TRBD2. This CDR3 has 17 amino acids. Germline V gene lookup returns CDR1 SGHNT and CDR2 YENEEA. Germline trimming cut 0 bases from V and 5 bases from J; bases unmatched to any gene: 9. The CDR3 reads CASSLDFPSGSDNEQFF. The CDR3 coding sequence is TGTGCCAGCAGCTTAGATTTTCCTAGCGGGTCCGACAATGAGCAGTTCTTC.

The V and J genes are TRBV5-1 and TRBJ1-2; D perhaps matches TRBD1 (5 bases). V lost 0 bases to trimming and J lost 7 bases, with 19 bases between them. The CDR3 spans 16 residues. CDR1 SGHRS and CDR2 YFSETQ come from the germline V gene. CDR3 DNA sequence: TGCGCCAGCAGCTTGGCTGGGGGTGCGGGGGAAGGTGGCTACACCTTC. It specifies CASSLAGGAGEGGYTF.

The CDR3, as DNA: TGTGCCTGGAGTGTCCCCGGGGGCTACACCTTC. Translating gives CAWSVPGGYTF. This chain joins TRBV30 and TRBJ1-2; no definite D call. CDR3 length: 11 residues. Germline V lookup: CDR1 GTSNPN, CDR2 SVGIG (reference sequence). The V end was cut by 0 bases, the J end by 8 bases, with 7 bases between.

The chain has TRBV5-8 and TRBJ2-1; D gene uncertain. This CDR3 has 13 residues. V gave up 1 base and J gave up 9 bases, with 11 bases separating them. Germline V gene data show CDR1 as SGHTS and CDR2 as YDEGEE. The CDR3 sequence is CASSLSRSGEQFF. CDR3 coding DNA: TGTGCCAGCAGCTTGAGTCGGAGTGGTGAGCAGTTCTTC.

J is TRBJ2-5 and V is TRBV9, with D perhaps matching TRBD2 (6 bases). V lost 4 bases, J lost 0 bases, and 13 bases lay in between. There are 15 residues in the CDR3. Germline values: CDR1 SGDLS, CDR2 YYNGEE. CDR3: CASSQHGLNQETQYF. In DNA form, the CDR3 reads TGTGCCAGCAGCCAACACGGACTAAACCAAGAGACCCAGTACTTC.

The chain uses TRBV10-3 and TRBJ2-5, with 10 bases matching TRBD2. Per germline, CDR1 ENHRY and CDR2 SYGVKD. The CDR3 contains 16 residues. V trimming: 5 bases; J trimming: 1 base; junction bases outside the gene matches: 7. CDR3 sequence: CAISKREGRSQETQYF. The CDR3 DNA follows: TGTGCCATCAGTAAGCGGGAGGGCCGGTCCCAAGAGACCCAGTACTTC.

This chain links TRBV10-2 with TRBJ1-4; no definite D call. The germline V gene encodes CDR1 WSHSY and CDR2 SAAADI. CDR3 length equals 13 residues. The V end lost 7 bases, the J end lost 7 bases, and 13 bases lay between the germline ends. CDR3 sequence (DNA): TGCGCCAGCATTCCCCGGGTGGGTGAAAAACTGTTTTTT. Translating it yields CASIPRVGEKLFF.

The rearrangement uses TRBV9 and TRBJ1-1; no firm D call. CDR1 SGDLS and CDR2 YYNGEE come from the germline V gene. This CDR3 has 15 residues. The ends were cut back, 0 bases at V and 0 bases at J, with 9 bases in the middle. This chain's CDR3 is CASSVGGRLNTEAFF. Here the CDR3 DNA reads TGTGCCAGCAGCGTAGGTGGCAGGTTGAACACTGAAGCTTTCTTT.

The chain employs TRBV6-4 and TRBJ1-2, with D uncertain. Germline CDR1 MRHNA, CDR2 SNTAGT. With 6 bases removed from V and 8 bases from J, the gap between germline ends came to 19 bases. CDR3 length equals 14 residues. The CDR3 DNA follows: TGTGCCAGCAGCGTGGGTGGTGCAGTTGGAGGCTACACCTTC. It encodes CASSVGGAVGGYTF.

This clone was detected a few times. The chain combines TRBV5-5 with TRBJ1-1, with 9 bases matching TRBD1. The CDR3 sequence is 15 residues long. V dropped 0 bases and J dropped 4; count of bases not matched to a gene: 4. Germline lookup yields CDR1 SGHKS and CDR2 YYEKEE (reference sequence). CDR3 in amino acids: CASSLEGQGGTEAFF. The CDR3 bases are TGTGCCAGCAGCTTGGAGGGACAGGGCGGCACTGAAGCTTTCTTT.

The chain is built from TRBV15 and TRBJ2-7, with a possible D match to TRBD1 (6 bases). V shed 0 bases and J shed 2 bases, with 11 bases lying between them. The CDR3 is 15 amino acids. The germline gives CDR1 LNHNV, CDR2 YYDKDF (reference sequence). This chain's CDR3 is CATSRDRTVTYEQYF. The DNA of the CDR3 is TGTGCCACCAGCAGAGATAGGACAGTTACCTACGAGCAGTACTTC.

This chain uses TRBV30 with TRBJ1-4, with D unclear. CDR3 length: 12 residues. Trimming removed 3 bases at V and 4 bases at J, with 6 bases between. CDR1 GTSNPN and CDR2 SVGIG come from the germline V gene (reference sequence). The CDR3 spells CAWRRCNEKLFF. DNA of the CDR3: TGTGCCTGGAGGCGATGTAATGAAAAACTGTTTTTT.

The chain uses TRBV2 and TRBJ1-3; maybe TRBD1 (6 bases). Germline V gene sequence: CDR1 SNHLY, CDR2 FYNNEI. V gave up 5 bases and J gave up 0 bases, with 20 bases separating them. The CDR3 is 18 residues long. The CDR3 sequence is CASSSATLSGVSGNTIYF. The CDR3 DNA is TGTGCCAGCAGTTCCGCCACTCTCTCAGGGGTCTCTGGAAACACCATATATTTT.

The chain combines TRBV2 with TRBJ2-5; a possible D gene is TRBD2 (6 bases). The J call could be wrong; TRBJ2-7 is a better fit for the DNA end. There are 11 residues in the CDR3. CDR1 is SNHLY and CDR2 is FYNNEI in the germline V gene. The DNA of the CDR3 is TGTGCCAGCATCCGGGAGTACGAGCAGTACTTC. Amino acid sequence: CASIREYEQYF.